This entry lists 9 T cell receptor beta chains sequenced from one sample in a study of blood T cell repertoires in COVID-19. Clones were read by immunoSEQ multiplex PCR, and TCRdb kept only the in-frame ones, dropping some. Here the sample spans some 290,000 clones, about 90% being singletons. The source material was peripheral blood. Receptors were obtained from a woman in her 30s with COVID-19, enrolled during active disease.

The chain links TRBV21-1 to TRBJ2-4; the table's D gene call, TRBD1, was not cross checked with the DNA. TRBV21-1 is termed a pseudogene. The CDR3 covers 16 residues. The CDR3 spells CASSPLQGALEDIQYF. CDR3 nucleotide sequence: TGTGCCAGCAGCCCCCTCCAGGGGGCTCTGGAGGACATTCAGTACTTC.

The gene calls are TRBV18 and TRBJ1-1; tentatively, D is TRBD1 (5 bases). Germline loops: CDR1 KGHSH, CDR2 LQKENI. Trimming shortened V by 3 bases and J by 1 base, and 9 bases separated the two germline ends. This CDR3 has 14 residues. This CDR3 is CASSPGGGNTEAFF. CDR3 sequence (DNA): TGTGCCAGCTCACCCGGGGGGGGGAACACTGAAGCTTTCTTT.

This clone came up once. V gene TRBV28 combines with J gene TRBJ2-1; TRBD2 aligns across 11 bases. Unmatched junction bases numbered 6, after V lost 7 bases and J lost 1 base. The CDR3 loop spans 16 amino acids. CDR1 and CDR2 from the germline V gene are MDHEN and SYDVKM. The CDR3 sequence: CASNEASGGSYNEQFF. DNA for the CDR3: TGTGCCAGCAACGAAGCTAGCGGGGGGTCCTACAATGAGCAGTTCTTC. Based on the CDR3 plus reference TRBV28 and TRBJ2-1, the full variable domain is DVKVTQSSRYLVKRTGEKVFLECVQDMDHENMFWYRQDPGLGLRLIYFSYDVKMKEKGDIPEGYSVSREKKERFSLILESASTNQTSMYLCASNEASGGSYNEQFFGPGTRLTVL.

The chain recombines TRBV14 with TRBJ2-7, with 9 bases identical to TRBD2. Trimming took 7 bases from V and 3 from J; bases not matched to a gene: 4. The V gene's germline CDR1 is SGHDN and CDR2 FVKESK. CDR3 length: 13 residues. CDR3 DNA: TGTGCCAGCAAGTTAGCGGGGGACTACGAGCAGTACTTC. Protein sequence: CASKLAGDYEQYF.

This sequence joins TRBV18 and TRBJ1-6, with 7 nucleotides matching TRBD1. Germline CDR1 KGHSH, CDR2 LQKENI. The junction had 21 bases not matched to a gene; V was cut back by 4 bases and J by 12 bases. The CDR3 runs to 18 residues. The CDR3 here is CASSLGEHRGGSFLPLHF. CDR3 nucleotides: TGTGCCAGCTCACTAGGGGAGCACAGGGGCGGCTCGTTTTTACCCCTCCACTTT.

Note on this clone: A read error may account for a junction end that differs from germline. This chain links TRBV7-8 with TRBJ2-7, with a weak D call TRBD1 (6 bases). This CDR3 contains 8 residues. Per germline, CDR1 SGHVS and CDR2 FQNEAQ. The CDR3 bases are TGTGCCAGCAGCCCAGGGGTTTTC. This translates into CASSPGVF.

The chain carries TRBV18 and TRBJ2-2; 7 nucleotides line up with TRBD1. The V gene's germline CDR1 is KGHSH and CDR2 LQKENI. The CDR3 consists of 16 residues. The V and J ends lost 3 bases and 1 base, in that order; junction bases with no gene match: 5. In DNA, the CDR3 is TGTGCCAGCTCACCCTCGGGACAGCTGAACACCGGGGAGCTGTTTTTT. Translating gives CASSPSGQLNTGELFF.

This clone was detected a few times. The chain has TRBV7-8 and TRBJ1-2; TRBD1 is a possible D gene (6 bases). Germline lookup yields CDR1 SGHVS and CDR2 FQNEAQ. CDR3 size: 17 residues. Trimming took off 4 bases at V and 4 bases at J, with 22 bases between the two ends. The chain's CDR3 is CASSSARTGQLSYGYTF. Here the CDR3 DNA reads TGTGCCAGCAGCTCCGCTCGTACCGGACAGCTAAGCTATGGCTACACCTTC.

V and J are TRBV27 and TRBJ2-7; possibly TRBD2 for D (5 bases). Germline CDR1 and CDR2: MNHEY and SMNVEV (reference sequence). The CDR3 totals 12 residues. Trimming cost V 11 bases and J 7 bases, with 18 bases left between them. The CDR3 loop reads CAYGAGPREQYF. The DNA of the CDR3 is TGTGCCTACGGTGCGGGCCCGAGGGAGCAGTACTTC.